This T cell receptor (beta chain) was recovered during a study of T cell clonotyping in hematopoietic cell transplantation. Broader study findings: Broader posttransplant TCR repertoire diversity was predicted by graft donor and pretransplant recipient Inverse Simpson Index values. CD4 and CD8 repertoire contributions could not be separated without sorting.

This clone was found once. What it binds is not known. Time point specified: recipient sample about 28 days before transplant, after cytoreduction. The protocol was immunoSEQ multiplex PCR, while the TCRdb copy is restricted to in-frame clones and leaves out a portion. The repertoire holds tens of thousands of clones, with approximately 84% as singletons. CDR1 and CDR2 (germline): SGHRS, YFSETQ. The CDR3 is 13 residues long. V was trimmed by 1 base and J by 5 bases, leaving 9 bases between them. The specimen was peripheral blood mononuclear cells, collected before stem cell transplant. The sequence derives from a man between 60 and 70 years old with biphenotypic leukemia. Some clones in this sample may be carry-over from other donors' samples. The chain links TRBV5-1 to TRBJ1-1; D not resolved. The CDR3 protein is CASSLMGGTEAFF. DNA of the CDR3: TGCGCCAGCAGCTTGATGGGTGGGACTGAAGCTTTCTTT.